These 22 T cell receptor beta chains originate from one sample sequenced in a study of T cell changes during pregnancy in multiple sclerosis. Clones were read by immunoSEQ multiplex PCR, and TCRdb kept only the in-frame ones, dropping some. The data show about 97,000 clones, more than 90% seen once. Sequencing was performed on peripheral blood, taken in the second trimester of pregnancy. Source of these receptors: a female donor with multiple sclerosis, enrolled in a pregnancy study.

The V call is TRBV5-4, the J call TRBJ1-1; D ambiguous. This CDR3 has 14 residues. Germline V CDR1 and CDR2: SGHNT, YYREEE (reference sequence). V lost 5 bases and J lost 4, with 15 bases in between. Written as DNA, the CDR3 is TGTGCCAGCAGTCCAGACCTTGAGGGCACTGAAGCTTTCTTT. Translation: CASSPDLEGTEAFF. The full variable domain, rest sourced from reference TRBV5-4 and TRBJ1-1, is ETGVTQSPTHLIKTRGQQVTLRCSSQSGHNTVSWYQQALGQGPQFIFQYYREEENGRGNFPPRFSGLQFPNYSSELNVNALELDDSALYLCASSPDLEGTEAFFGQGTRLTVV.

The rearrangement joins TRBV7-9 to TRBJ2-3, with a tentative D call TRBD1 (6 bases). The CDR3 spans 15 residues. Germline values: CDR1 SEHNR, CDR2 FQNEAQ (reference sequence). V lost 1 base and J lost 1, with 9 bases in between. The CDR3 DNA reads as TGTGCCAGCAGCTTAGACCCAGGGGGCACAGATACGCAGTATTTT. Translation gives CASSLDPGGTDTQYF.

The chain uses TRBV30 and TRBJ2-3, with D possibly being TRBD1 (6 bases). V lost 0 bases, J lost 7 bases, and 17 bases lay in between. There are 15 residues in the CDR3. CDR1 GTSNPN and CDR2 SVGIG come from the germline V gene (reference sequence). CDR3 region: CAWSVGARGVHTQYF. The CDR3 DNA follows: TGTGCCTGGAGTGTGGGGGCACGGGGTGTGCATACGCAGTATTTT.

This clone has only one observation. This rearrangement joins TRBV5-1 to TRBJ2-1; the match to TRBD1 covers 7 bases. This CDR3 has 21 residues. Germline V lookup: CDR1 SGHRS, CDR2 YFSETQ. V was pared by 3 bases and J by 0 bases, with 21 bases of the junction left unmatched. CDR3 region: CASSYLGGLAGKKSSYNEQFF. Written as DNA, the CDR3 is TGCGCCAGCAGCTATTTAGGGGGCTTAGCAGGGAAGAAGAGCTCCTACAATGAGCAGTTCTTC.

The chain carries TRBV19 and TRBJ2-7; TRBD2 matches at 14 bases. The CDR3 is made up of 15 amino acids. The V and J ends lost 6 bases and 6 bases, in that order; junction bases with no gene match: 7. Germline CDR1 LNHDA, CDR2 SQIVND (reference sequence). Here the CDR3 DNA reads TGTGCCAGTAGCGGGACTAGCGGGAGTGTCGCCGAGCAGTACTTC. It encodes CASSGTSGSVAEQYF.

The chain is built from TRBV6-6 and TRBJ1-5; 11 nucleotides agree with TRBD1. With V trimmed by 2 bases and J by 6 bases, 6 bases remained unmatched. This CDR3 region has 16 residues. Germline V CDR1 and CDR2: MNHNY, SVGAGI (reference sequence). The CDR3 here is CASSYGTGGSIQPQHF. CDR3 in DNA: TGTGCCAGCAGTTACGGGACAGGGGGTAGTATTCAGCCCCAGCATTTT.

The chain employs TRBV6-1 and TRBJ2-3; TRBD2 agrees at 10 bases. This CDR3 is built from 15 residues. The V and J ends lost 7 bases and 7 bases, in that order; junction bases with no gene match: 11. Germline V gene sequence: CDR1 MNHNS, CDR2 SASEGT. CDR3: CASNKAGGPRNTQYF. The CDR3 region has the DNA TGTGCCAGCAATAAAGCGGGAGGGCCCCGAAATACGCAGTATTTT.

This chain uses TRBV25-1 with TRBJ1-1; weak D call: TRBD1 (5 bases). V lost 0 bases and J lost 0, with 11 bases in between. The germline gives CDR1 MGHDK, CDR2 SYGVNS. CDR3 length equals 16 residues. CDR3 sequence: CASSEYGGRLNTEAFF. In nucleotides, the CDR3 is TGTGCCAGCAGTGAATACGGGGGACGGCTGAACACTGAAGCTTTCTTT.

The genes are TRBV19 and TRBJ2-7; TRBD1 matches 9 bases. The CDR3 has 15 residues. V shed 6 bases, J shed 4 bases, and the junction held 10 bases outside the gene matches. Germline V gene sequence: CDR1 LNHDA, CDR2 SQIVND (reference sequence). CDR3 loop: CASRDAGQGRYEQYF. CDR3 DNA sequence: TGTGCCAGTAGGGACGCGGGACAGGGAAGATACGAGCAGTACTTC.

CDR3 DNA: TGTGCCAGCAGCCATGGACTAGCGGGAGGGCCGGGCTACGAGCAGTACTTC. Amino acid sequence: CASSHGLAGGPGYEQYF. The V and J genes are TRBV13 and TRBJ2-7, with TRBD2 matching 15 bases. Germline CDR1 is PRHDT and CDR2 is FYEKMQ (reference sequence). The J segment lost 3 bases and the V segment lost 5 bases, leaving 8 bases of the junction unmatched. The CDR3 is made up of 17 amino acids.

The chain uses TRBV28 and TRBJ1-2; no clear D. Looked up from germline, CDR1 is MDHEN and CDR2 is SYDVKM. The germline V and J ends were trimmed by 4 bases and 0 bases, with 9 bases remaining between them. There are 14 residues in the CDR3. The DNA for the CDR3 is TGTGCCAGCAGTTCTCAGTTTACTAACTATGGCTACACCTTC. Protein product: CASSSQFTNYGYTF.

The chain combines TRBV5-1 with TRBJ2-2; possibly TRBD2 for D (7 bases). The germline V gene has CDR1 SGHRS and CDR2 YFSETQ. With 0 bases removed from V and 5 bases from J, the gap between germline ends came to 11 bases. The CDR3 loop spans 15 amino acids. The CDR3 nucleotides read TGCGCCAGCAGCTTGGGCGGGGGCGCAACCGGGGAGCTGTTTTTT. The encoded protein is CASSLGGGATGELFF.

This clone was observed a single time. This rearrangement joins TRBV29-1 to TRBJ2-3; possible D gene TRBD2, 5 bases. The CDR3 covers 13 residues. Germline V lookup: CDR1 SQVTM, CDR2 ANQGSEA. V lost 7 bases, J lost 0 bases, and 11 bases lay in between. The CDR3 spells CSGTLSSTDTQYF. In DNA, the CDR3 is TGCAGCGGGACTTTATCTAGCACAGATACGCAGTATTTT.

The V gene is TRBV27, the J gene TRBJ2-7; D is possibly TRBD1 (5 bases). The germline V and J ends were trimmed by 7 bases and 7 bases, with 14 bases remaining between them. Germline loops: CDR1 MNHEY, CDR2 SMNVEV (reference sequence). The CDR3 is made up of 12 amino acids. The CDR3 spells CASKGAFGEQYF. In DNA, the CDR3 is TGTGCCAGCAAAGGGGCTTTCGGTGAGCAGTACTTC.

This chain joins TRBV11-2 and TRBJ1-2, with TRBD1 as a possible D gene (5 bases). The V gene's germline CDR1 is SGHAT and CDR2 FQNNGV. The CDR3 spans 13 residues. Trimming cost V 5 bases and J 7 bases, with 14 bases left between them. This chain's CDR3 is CASSNRPGGGYTF. The CDR3 DNA is TGTGCCAGCAGCAACAGGCCGGGGGGTGGCTACACCTTC.

The rearrangement links TRBV5-6 to TRBJ2-5, with D possibly being TRBD1 (5 bases). The J call is uncertain, as TRBJ2-7 better fits the DNA end. Germline CDR1 SGHDT, CDR2 YYEEEE. The CDR3 covers 16 residues. The DNA of the CDR3 is TGTGCCAGCAGTAACCCTCCTCGACAGTTCCCTCACGAGCAGTACTTC. It codes for CASSNPPRQFPHEQYF.

This clone was seen only a few times. Written as DNA, the CDR3 is TGTGCCAGCATGATTTCTGCCCGTGAGGAGCAGTACTTC. Amino acids: CASMISAREEQYF. V is TRBV6-5 and J is TRBJ2-7; D is undetermined. The germline gives CDR1 MNHEY, CDR2 SVGAGI. With 7 bases removed from V and 7 bases from J, the gap between germline ends came to 17 bases. The CDR3 length is 13 residues.

This clone was detected only once. This chain links TRBV15 with TRBJ2-1; 7 positions match TRBD1. Germline-derived CDR1 and CDR2 are LNHNV and YYDKDF (reference sequence). The CDR3 extends over 17 amino acids. With V trimmed by 0 bases and J by 9 bases, 14 bases remained unmatched. The DNA for the CDR3 is TGTGCCACCAGCAGAGACCGGACAGGTCCGGTTGAGTTTGAGCAGTTCTTC. Its translation is CATSRDRTGPVEFEQFF.

This clone was observed a few times. The CDR3 bases are TGTGCCAGTAGTAAAACAACAGGGGTCGGGCAGCCCCAGCATTTT. Residues: CASSKTTGVGQPQHF. The chain is built from TRBV19 and TRBJ1-5; 7 bases align to TRBD1. The germline V gene encodes CDR1 LNHDA and CDR2 SQIVND (reference sequence). Germline trimming cut 4 bases from V and 7 bases from J; bases unmatched to any gene: 10. The CDR3 is 15 amino acids.

The V and J genes are TRBV27 and TRBJ2-3, with D perhaps TRBD2 (5 bases). The CDR3 has 15 amino acids. V was trimmed by 0 bases and J by 0 bases, leaving 7 bases between them. Germline V gene lookup returns CDR1 MNHEY and CDR2 SMNVEV (reference sequence). For the CDR3, the DNA is TGTGCCAGCAGTTTATCGAGGGTGAGCACAGATACGCAGTATTTT. Protein sequence: CASSLSRVSTDTQYF.

This clone has only one observation. The J gene is TRBJ2-2, the V gene TRBV19; 13 bases line up with TRBD2. The CDR3 contains 14 residues. Looked up from germline, CDR1 is LNHDA and CDR2 is SQIVND (reference sequence). The V and J ends lost 10 bases and 6 bases, in that order; junction bases with no gene match: 5. The CDR3 DNA is TGTGCCACCAGACTAGCGGGAGGCCCCGGGGAGCTGTTTTTT. This codes for CATRLAGGPGELFF.

The chain couples TRBV10-2 to TRBJ2-3, with 9 bases matching TRBD2. This CDR3 region has 17 residues. With 7 bases clipped from V and 2 bases from J, the junction kept 13 bases outside the gene matches. CDR1 is WSHSY, CDR2 SAAADI, per germline. The CDR3, as DNA: TGCGCCAGCAAGGGGGGAGGACTAGCGCCTTACACAGATACGCAGTATTTT. Protein sequence: CASKGGGLAPYTDTQYF.